This T cell receptor beta chain was identified in a study of T cell changes during pregnancy in multiple sclerosis. Germline CDR1 and CDR2: SEHNR and FQNEAQ (reference sequence). The CDR3 is 15 residues long. V trimming: 6 bases; J trimming: 3 bases; junction bases outside the gene matches: 11. The table came from immunoSEQ multiplex PCR; TCRdb's copy has only in-frame clones and leaves some out. The data contain tens of thousands of clones, 85% to 95% of them singletons. The origin of this receptor is a female donor with multiple sclerosis, enrolled in a pregnancy study. The sequenced sample was CD8+ T cells from peripheral blood mononuclear cells, obtained in the third trimester of pregnancy. This chain links TRBV7-9 with TRBJ2-7; TRBD1 matches at 7 bases. CDR3 nucleotide sequence: TGTGCCAGCAGTCAGGGGAGACAGGGTGGCTACGAGCAGTACTTC. Translating gives CASSQGRQGGYEQYF.